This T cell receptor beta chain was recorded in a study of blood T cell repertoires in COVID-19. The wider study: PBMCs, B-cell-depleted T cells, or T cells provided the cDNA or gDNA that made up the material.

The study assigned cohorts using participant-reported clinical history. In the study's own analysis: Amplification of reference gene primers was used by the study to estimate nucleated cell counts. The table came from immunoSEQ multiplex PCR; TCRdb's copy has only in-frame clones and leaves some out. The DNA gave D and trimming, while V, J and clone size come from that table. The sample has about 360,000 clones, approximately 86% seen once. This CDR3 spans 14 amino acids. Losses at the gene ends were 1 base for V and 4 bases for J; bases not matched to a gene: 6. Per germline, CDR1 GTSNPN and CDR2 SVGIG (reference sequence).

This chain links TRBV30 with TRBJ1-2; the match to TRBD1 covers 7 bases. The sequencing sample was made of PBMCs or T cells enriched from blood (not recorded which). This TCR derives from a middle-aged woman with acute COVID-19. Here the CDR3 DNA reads TGTGCCTGGAGTGAGCAGACAGGGCCCTATGGCTACACCTTC. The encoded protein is CAWSEQTGPYGYTF.